This T cell receptor beta chain comes out of a study of T cell changes during pregnancy in multiple sclerosis. The V end lost 0 bases, the J end lost 1 base, and 6 bases lay between the germline ends. The CDR3 spans 14 residues. Germline V lookup: CDR1 MGHRA, CDR2 YSYEKL. Produced via immunoSEQ multiplex PCR; TCRdb's table is partial and in-frame only. The sample shows approximately 72,000 clones, about 90% of them seen only once. V gene TRBV4-1 combines with J gene TRBJ1-1; D is uncertain. This clonotype originated in a female donor in good health, enrolled as a control in a pregnancy study. The sample here was peripheral blood, taken in the first trimester of pregnancy. The CDR3 sequence is CASSQDNRNTEAFF. The CDR3 region has the DNA TGCGCCAGCAGCCAAGATAACAGGAACACTGAAGCTTTCTTT.